This T cell receptor (beta chain) was recovered during a study of T-cell memory formation after mild COVID-19 (dated by TCRdb to the early 2020s). Context from the whole study: Most TCR sequence clusters were specific to one of the two donors. Longitudinal TCRalpha and TCRbeta repertoire sequencing tracked T-cell clones expanding and contracting after mild COVID-19 in a couple of donors. Two young, previously healthy adult volunteers made up the cohort, one male and one female.

From the cysteine through the phenylalanine, the CDR3 covers 15 amino acids. Only the CDR3 portion is preserved as DNA: 45 bases, with reading frame beginning at the first base. Trimming takes 1 base off V and 2 bases off J; junction bases not matched to a gene: 5. CDR1 and CDR2 were assigned from the germline V gene as SGHRS and YFSETQ. The instrument was an Illumina NovaSeq 6000. TCRalpha and TCRbeta cDNA libraries were built by 5'RACE with constant-segment primers, adding sample barcodes and unique molecular identifiers. RNA was extracted from every sample with Trizol reagent. Library amplification was performed in two PCR steps, and a second sample barcode and Illumina TruSeq adapters were introduced in the second step. Libraries were sequenced on an Illumina NovaSeq with 2 x 150 bp paired-end reads. In the original analysis: With migec v1.2.7, reads were demultiplexed and then collapsed into UMI-guided consensus sequences. Using mixcr v2.1.11, UMI consensuses were aligned to TRA and TRB V and J templates and then assembled into clonotypes. Expanded or contracted clonotypes were those called significant by both edgeR and NoisET, with noise models trained on biological replicates. For edgeR calls, the cutoffs were a false discovery rate-adjusted p below 0.01 and a log2 fold-change threshold of 1. As an exploratory analysis of dynamics, max-normalized trajectories of the 1000 most abundant clonotypes were examined by PCA with hierarchical clustering. Separately sequenced CD4+ and CD8+ repertoires were used to assign the CD4 or CD8 phenotype of responding clones. TCRdb reprocessed the public reads (quality trimming at Q25 with fastp, clone calling with MiXCR) and kept in-frame beta chains. All rows with the same CDR3 protein become a single entry with the most common DNA and genes. For this entry, the V and J calls and clone size follow TCRdb and not the study's own pipeline. The sample data list around 200,000 distinct CDR3 sequences, and less than 20% of these were observed just once. The ten largest make up 3.5% to 5% of the sample.

Study-level results and caveats: From day 15 to 85, contracting clones showed balanced CD4/CD8 phenotypes, whereas a second wave of clones that expanded from day 15 to 37 leaned towards CD4+. The study covered only two mild cases, and larger cohorts including severe cases with pre-infection samples were considered necessary. Contracting CD4+ clones were found mainly in CM and EM memory subsets, while CD8+ clones were enriched in EMRA. Whether the second-wave clones peaking on day 37 were SARS-CoV-2 specific was not confirmed. Some responding clones were detected in pre-infection memory, suggesting pre-existing cross-reactive memory T cells joined the SARS-CoV-2 response.

Ficoll-Paque density gradient centrifugation was the method used to isolate PBMCs. This clonotype came up a few times. It has no known antigen specificity. Base qualities are not recorded, but no much larger clone differs from it by a single base. Sequencing used PBMCs or a T cell subset sorted from them (not recorded which). This clonotype was sampled from a man between 18 and 29 years old who had mild COVID-19 (a few samples of this study predate the infection). The sample titles of this study are shuffled in the database, so cell type and time point are left out; the donor was told from shared clones. The rearranged segments are TRBV5-1 and TRBJ1-1, and TRBD1 aligns with 7 junction nucleotides. The CDR3 reads as follows: CASSLTQGGNTEAFF. The bases read TGCGCCAGCAGCTTGACCCAGGGGGGTAACACTGAAGCTTTCTTT.